This TCR beta chain was sequenced in a study of cytomegalovirus exposure and HLA in healthy donors. The primer mix had 60 Vbeta and 13 Jbeta primers. Assay: immunoSEQ multiplex PCR; the TCRdb copy retains only in-frame clones and omits some. This table has about 21,000 clones, 60% to 80% appearing once. The CDR3 extends over 15 amino acids. Germline assignment: CDR1 SGHTS and CDR2 YDEGEE. The V end was cut by 2 bases, the J end by 0 bases, with 10 bases between. The chain has TRBV5-8 and TRBJ2-3, with D unclear. The sequence was collected from a man in his 60s in good health and CMV-seronegative. Material for sequencing was PBMCs. The CDR3 protein is CASSFMVRSTDTQYF. The CDR3 DNA reads TGTGCCAGCAGCTTTATGGTCAGGAGCACAGATACGCAGTATTTT.